There are many counts of the clone carrying this T cell receptor (beta chain). Its matching antigen is unknown. The data stem from a study of Graves' ophthalmopathy and Graves' hyperthyroidism. This CDR3 comprises 14 residues. Between the trimmed V and J ends, which lost 3 bases and 10 bases, there was a span of 18 bases. Clinical symptoms, serum thyroxine, TRAb, thyroid ultrasound and orbital computed tomography were relied on for diagnosis. General study points: In separating ophthalmopathy from stable hyperthyroidism, a 13-signature model achieved nearly 90% sensitivity and 81.08% specificity. Most thyroid clonotypes expanded beyond 0.001 frequency were also found in blood.

RNA transcripts were the template, and TCR beta CDR3 regions were amplified from them. RT-PCR was first run with HTBI primers, then multiplex PCR in a second round. TCRdb reprocessed the multiplex PCR reads with MiXCR, giving one entry per CDR3 protein. The table shows some 380,000 distinct CDR3 sequences, with approximately 15% occurring only once. The rearrangement joins TRBV12-3 or TRBV12-4 to TRBJ2-5; maybe TRBD1 (5 bases). The sequence came from a young woman with stable Graves' hyperthyroidism. The sample comprised peripheral blood. Here the CDR3 reads CASSFTGSLADQYF. DNA of the CDR3: TGTGCCAGCAGTTTCACAGGATCGTTGGCCGACCAGTACTTC.